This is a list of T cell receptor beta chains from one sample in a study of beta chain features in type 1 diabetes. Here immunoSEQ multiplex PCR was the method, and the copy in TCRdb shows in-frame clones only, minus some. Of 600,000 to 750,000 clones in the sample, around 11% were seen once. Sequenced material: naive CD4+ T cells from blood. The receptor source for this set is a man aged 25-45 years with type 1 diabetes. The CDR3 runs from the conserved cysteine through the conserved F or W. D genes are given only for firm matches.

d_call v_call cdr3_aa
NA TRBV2 CASSQGSNQPQHF
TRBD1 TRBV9 CASSVALETGGNNEQFF
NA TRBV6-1 CASRESQGGGSPLHF
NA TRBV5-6 CASSPSGRGNTGELFF
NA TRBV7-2 CASGVDTQYF
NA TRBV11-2 CASSLVEGYEQYF
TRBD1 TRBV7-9 CASSQGATNEKLFF
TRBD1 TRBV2 CASRGTGGYEQYF
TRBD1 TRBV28 CASSRDSQETQYF
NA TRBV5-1 CASSDSGTINYGYTF
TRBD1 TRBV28 CASRLTGHYGYTF
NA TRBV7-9 CASSLGTITEAFF
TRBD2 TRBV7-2 CASSLASGGAVDIQYF
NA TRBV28 CASSLWGTAATNEKLFF